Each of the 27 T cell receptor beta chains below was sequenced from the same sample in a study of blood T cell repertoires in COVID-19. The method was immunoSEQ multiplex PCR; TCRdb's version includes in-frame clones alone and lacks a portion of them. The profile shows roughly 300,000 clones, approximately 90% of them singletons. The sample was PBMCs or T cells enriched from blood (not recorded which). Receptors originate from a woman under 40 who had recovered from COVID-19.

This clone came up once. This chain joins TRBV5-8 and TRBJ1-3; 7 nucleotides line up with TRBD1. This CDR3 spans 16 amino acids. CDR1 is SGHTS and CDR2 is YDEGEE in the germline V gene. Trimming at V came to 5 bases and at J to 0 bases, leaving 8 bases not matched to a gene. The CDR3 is CASRRFGTASGNTIYF. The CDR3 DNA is TGTGCCAGCAGGCGGTTTGGGACAGCCTCTGGAAACACCATATATTTT.

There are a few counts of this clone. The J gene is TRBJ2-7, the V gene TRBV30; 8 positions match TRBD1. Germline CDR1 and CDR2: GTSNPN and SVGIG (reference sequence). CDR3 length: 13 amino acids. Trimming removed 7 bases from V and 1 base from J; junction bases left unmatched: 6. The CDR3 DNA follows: TGTGCCTTAAACCGACAGGGGTCCTACGAGCAGTACTTC. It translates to CALNRQGSYEQYF.

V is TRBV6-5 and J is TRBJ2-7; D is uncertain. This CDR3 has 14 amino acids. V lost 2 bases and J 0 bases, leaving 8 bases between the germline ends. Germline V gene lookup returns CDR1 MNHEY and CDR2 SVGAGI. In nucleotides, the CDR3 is TGTGCCAGCAGTTACATTGCGAGCTCCTACGAGCAGTACTTC. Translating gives CASSYIASSYEQYF.

This CDR3 reads CASSVGGPSTDTQYF. The CDR3 DNA reads TGTGCCAGCAGCGTGGGCGGGCCTAGCACAGATACGCAGTATTTT. The gene calls are TRBV9 and TRBJ2-3; tentative D call: TRBD2 (5 bases). Trimming shortened V by 2 bases and J by 0 bases, and 10 bases separated the two germline ends. The CDR3 is 15 amino acids. Per the germline V gene, CDR1 is SGDLS and CDR2 is YYNGEE.

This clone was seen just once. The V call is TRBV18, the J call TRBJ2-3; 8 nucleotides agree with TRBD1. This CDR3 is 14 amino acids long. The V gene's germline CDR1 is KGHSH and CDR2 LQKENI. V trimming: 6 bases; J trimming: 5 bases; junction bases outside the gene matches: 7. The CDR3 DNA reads TGTGCCAGCTCCCAGGGGGCGGCGGGAGATACGCAGTATTTT. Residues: CASSQGAAGDTQYF. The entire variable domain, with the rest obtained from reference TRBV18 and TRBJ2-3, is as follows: NAGVMQNPRHLVRRRGQEARLRCSPMKGHSHVYWYRQLPEEGLKFMVYLQKENIIDESGMPKERFSAEFPKEGPSILRIQQVVRGDSAAYFCASSQGAAGDTQYFGPGTRLTVL.

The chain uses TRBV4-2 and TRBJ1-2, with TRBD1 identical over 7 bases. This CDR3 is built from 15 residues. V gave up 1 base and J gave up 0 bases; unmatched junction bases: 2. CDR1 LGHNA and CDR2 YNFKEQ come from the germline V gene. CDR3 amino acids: CASSQGDRSNYGYTF. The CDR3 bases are TGTGCCAGCAGCCAAGGGGACAGATCTAACTATGGCTACACCTTC.

The DNA for the CDR3 is TGTGCCAGTAGGGCTAGCGGGGGTAAAGATACGCAGTATTTT. Translated: CASRASGGKDTQYF. V usage is TRBV19 and J usage is TRBJ2-3; the match to TRBD2 covers 10 bases. V shed 6 bases, J shed 5 bases, and the junction held 5 bases outside the gene matches. Looked up from germline, CDR1 is LNHDA and CDR2 is SQIVND (reference sequence). CDR3 length equals 14 residues.

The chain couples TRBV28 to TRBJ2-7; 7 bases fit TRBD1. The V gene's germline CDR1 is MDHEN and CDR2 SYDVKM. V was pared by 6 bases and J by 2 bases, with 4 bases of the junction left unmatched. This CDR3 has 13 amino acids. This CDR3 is CASSRQGPYEQYF. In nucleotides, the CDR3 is TGTGCCAGCAGCCGACAGGGCCCCTACGAGCAGTACTTC.

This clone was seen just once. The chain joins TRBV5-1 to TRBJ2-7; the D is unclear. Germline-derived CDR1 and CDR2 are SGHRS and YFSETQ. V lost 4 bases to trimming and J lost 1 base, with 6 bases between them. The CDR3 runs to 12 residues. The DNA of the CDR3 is TGCGCCAGCAGCCAAAATTCCTACGAGCAGTACTTC. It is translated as CASSQNSYEQYF.

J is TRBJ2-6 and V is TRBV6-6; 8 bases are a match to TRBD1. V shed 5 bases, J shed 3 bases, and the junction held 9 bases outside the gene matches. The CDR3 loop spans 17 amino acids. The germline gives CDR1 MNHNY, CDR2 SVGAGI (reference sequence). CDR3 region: CASSPQGQGGGANVLTF. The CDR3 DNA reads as TGTGCCAGCAGTCCGCAAGGACAGGGAGGTGGGGCCAACGTCCTGACTTTC.

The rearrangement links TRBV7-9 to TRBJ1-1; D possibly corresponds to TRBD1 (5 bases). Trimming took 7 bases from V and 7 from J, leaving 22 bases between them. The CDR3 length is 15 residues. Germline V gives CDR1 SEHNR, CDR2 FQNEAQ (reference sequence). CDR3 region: CASIIPGGARNEAFF. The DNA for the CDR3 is TGTGCCAGCATCATACCGGGAGGGGCAAGAAATGAAGCTTTCTTT.

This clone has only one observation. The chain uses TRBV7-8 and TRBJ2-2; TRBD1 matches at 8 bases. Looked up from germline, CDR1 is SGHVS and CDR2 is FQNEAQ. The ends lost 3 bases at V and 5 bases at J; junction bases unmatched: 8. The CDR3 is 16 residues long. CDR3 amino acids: CASSLAQGARTGELFF. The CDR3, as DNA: TGTGCCAGCAGCTTGGCTCAGGGGGCTCGGACCGGGGAGCTGTTTTTT.

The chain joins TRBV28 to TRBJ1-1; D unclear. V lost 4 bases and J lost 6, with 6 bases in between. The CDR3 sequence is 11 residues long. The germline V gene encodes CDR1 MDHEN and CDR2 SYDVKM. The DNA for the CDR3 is TGTGCCAGCAGTTCGGTCCCTGAAGCTTTCTTT. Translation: CASSSVPEAFF.

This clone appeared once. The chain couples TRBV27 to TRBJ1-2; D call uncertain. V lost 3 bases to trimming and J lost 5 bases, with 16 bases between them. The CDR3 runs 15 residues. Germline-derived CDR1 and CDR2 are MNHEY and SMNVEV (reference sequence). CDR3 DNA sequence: TGTGCCAGCAGTTTTACTCCCGACGGAGGGTATGGCTACACCTTC. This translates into CASSFTPDGGYGYTF.

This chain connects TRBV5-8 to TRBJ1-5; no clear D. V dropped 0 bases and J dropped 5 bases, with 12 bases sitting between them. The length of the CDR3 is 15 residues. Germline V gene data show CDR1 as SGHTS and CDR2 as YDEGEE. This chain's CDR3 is CASSLGRSEDQPQHF. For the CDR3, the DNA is TGTGCCAGCAGCTTGGGGAGGTCCGAAGATCAGCCCCAGCATTTT.

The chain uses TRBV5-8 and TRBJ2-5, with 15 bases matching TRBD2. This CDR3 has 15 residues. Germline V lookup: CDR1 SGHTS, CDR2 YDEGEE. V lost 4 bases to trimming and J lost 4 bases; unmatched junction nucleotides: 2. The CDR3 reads CASSGGLAGGETQYF. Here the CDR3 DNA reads TGTGCCAGCAGCGGGGGACTAGCGGGGGGAGAGACCCAGTACTTC.

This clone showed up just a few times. The CDR3 region has the DNA TGTGCCAGCAGTGAAGCGCGAGGGGACATAGGGTATGGCTACACCTTC. This encodes CASSEARGDIGYGYTF. The genes are TRBV2 and TRBJ1-2; possible D gene TRBD1, 6 bases. The V gene's germline CDR1 is SNHLY and CDR2 FYNNEI. With 0 bases removed from V and 5 bases from J, the gap between germline ends came to 16 bases. The CDR3 extends over 16 amino acids.

This chain's CDR3 is CAISEPSGTGVRKLFF. The CDR3 coding sequence is TGTGCCATCAGTGAGCCCTCCGGGACAGGGGTGCGAAAACTGTTTTTT. V gene TRBV10-3 combines with J gene TRBJ1-4; 10 bases map to TRBD1. This CDR3 comprises 16 residues. J lost 10 bases, V lost 2 bases, and 10 bases had no gene match. The V gene's germline CDR1 is ENHRY and CDR2 SYGVKD.

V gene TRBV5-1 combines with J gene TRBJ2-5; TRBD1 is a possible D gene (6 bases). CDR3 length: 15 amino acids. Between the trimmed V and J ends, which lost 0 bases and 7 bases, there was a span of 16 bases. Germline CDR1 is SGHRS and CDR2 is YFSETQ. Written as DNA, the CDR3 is TGCGCCAGCAGCTTGGGGACAGCCGCTTTGGGGACCCAGTACTTC. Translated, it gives CASSLGTAALGTQYF. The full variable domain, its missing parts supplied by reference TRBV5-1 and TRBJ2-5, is KAGVTQTPRYLIKTRGQQVTLSCSPISGHRSVSWYQQTPGQGLQFLFEYFSETQRNKGNFPGRFSGRQFSNSRSEMNVSTLELGDSALYLCASSLGTAALGTQYFGPGTRLLVL.

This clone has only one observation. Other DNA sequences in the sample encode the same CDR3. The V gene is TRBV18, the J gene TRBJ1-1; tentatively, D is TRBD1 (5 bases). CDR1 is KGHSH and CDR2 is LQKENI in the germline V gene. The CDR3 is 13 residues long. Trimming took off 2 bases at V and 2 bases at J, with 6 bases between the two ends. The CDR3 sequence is CASSPGANTEAFF. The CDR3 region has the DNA TGTGCCAGCTCACCAGGGGCTAACACTGAAGCTTTCTTT.

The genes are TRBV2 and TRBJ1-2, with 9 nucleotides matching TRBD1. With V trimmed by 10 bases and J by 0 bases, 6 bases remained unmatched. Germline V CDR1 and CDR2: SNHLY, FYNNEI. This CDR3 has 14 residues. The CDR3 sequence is CATTRQGANYGYTF. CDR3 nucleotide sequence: TGTGCCACCACGCGACAGGGGGCTAACTATGGCTACACCTTC.

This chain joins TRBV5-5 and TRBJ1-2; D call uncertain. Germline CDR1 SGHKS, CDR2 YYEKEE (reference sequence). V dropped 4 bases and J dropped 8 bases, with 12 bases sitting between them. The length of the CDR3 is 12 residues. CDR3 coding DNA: TGTGCCAGCAGCCCGACACCACAGGGCTACACCTTC. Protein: CASSPTPQGYTF.

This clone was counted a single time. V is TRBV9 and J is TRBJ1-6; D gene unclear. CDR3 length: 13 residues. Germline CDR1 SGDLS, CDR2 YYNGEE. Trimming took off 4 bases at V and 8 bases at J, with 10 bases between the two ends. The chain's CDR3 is CASSPRSYSPLHF. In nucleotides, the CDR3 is TGTGCCAGCAGCCCCCGGAGTTATTCACCCCTCCACTTT. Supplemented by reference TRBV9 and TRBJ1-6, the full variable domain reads DSGVTQTPKHLITATGQRVTLRCSPRSGDLSVYWYQQSLDQGLQFLIQYYNGEERAKGNILERFSAQQFPDLHSELNLSSLELGDSALYFCASSPRSYSPLHFGNGTRLTVT.

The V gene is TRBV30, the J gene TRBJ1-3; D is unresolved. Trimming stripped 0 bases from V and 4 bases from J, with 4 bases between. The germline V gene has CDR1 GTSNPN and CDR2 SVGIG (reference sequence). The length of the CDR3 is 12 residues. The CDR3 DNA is TGTGCCTGGAGTGTAATAGGAAACACCATATATTTT. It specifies CAWSVIGNTIYF.

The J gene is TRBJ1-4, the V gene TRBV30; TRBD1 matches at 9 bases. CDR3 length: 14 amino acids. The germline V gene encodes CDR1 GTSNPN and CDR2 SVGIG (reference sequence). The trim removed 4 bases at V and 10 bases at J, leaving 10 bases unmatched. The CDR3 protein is CAWTVGTGPLKLFF. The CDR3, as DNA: TGTGCCTGGACCGTGGGGACAGGGCCCCTAAAACTGTTTTTT.

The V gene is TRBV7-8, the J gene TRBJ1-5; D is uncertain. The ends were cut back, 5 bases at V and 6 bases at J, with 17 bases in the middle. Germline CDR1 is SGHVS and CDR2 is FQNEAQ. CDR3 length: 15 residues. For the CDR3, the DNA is TGTGCCAGCAGCGGCGGGAGCGCAGTAAGTCAGCCCCAGCATTTT. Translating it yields CASSGGSAVSQPQHF.

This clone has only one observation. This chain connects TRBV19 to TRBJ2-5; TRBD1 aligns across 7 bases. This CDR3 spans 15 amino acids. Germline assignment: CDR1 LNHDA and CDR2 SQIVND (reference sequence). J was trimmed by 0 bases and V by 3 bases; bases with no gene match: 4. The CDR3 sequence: CASSIGTAYQETQYF. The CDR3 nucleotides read TGTGCCAGTAGTATCGGGACAGCGTACCAAGAGACCCAGTACTTC.